The 23 T cell receptor beta chains presented below share a single source sample, sequenced in a study of cytotoxic CD8 clonotypes in ibrutinib-treated CLL. The assay was immunoSEQ multiplex PCR, and TCRdb's table has in-frame clones only and misses some. Counted here are around 310,000 clones, roughly 80% occurring once; the ten biggest clones make up 5.5% to 8%. This sample comprised PBMCs, obtained before ibrutinib treatment. Receptors originate from a human donor with chronic lymphocytic leukemia.

The genes are TRBV6-5 and TRBJ1-5, with unresolved D. V was shortened by 6 bases and J by 1 base, with 7 bases between the two germline ends. The CDR3 length is 13 residues. From germline, CDR1 is MNHEY and CDR2 SVGAGI. CDR3 nucleotides: TGTGCCAGCAGCCAGTGGAGCAATCAGCCCCAGCATTTT. Translating it yields CASSQWSNQPQHF.

The chain recombines TRBV19 with TRBJ2-2, with D unclear. Trimming cost V 5 bases and J 7 bases, with 8 bases left between them. CDR1 and CDR2 from the germline V gene are LNHDA and SQIVND (reference sequence). The CDR3 sequence is 12 residues long. CDR3 sequence reads: CASSPQVGELFF. CDR3 DNA sequence: TGTGCCAGTAGTCCCCAAGTCGGGGAGCTGTTTTTT.

CDR3 in amino acids: CASSFSHYHEQYF. The CDR3 DNA reads TGTGCCAGCAGTTTTTCCCATTACCACGAGCAGTACTTC. The chain joins TRBV28 to TRBJ2-7; D is unresolved. With 3 bases removed from V and 5 bases from J, the gap between germline ends came to 11 bases. Germline loops: CDR1 MDHEN, CDR2 SYDVKM. CDR3 length: 13 amino acids.

The chain couples TRBV2 to TRBJ2-2; no clear D gene. The ends were cut back, 8 bases at V and 1 base at J, with 8 bases in the middle. Germline assignment: CDR1 SNHLY and CDR2 FYNNEI. There are 13 residues in the CDR3. CDR3 nucleotides: TGTGCCAGCCAAATGCAGAACACCGGGGAGCTGTTTTTT. It specifies CASQMQNTGELFF.

This clone was seen just once. J is TRBJ2-1 and V is TRBV19; 13 bases align to TRBD2. Per germline, CDR1 LNHDA and CDR2 SQIVND (reference sequence). V shed 6 bases, J shed 6 bases, and the junction held 5 bases outside the gene matches. The CDR3 has 15 amino acids. CDR3 in DNA: TGTGCCAGTAGCAGGACTAGCGGGAGTCTCAATGAGCAGTTCTTC. Its translation: CASSRTSGSLNEQFF.

This clone was observed once. The rearrangement uses TRBV7-8 and TRBJ2-3; D not resolved. Germline V gene lookup returns CDR1 SGHVS and CDR2 FQNEAQ. Deletions cut 2 bases from V and 11 bases from J, with 11 bases between. The CDR3 consists of 12 residues. CDR3 DNA: TGTGCCAGCAGCTTAAGTCGGTTTGAGCAGTATTTT. Protein sequence: CASSLSRFEQYF.

The V call is TRBV5-1, the J call TRBJ2-7; D gene ambiguous. CDR3 length: 15 residues. The V and J ends lost 0 bases and 3 bases respectively, with 13 bases between them. Germline V gene data show CDR1 as SGHRS and CDR2 as YFSETQ. CDR3 sequence: CASSLVSNLNYEQYF. CDR3 in DNA: TGCGCCAGCAGCTTGGTATCGAACTTAAACTACGAGCAGTACTTC.

In its sample, this clone was seen a few times. J is TRBJ1-1 and V is TRBV4-1; 7 bases are shared with TRBD1. V was clipped by 1 base and J by 1 base; unmatched bases: 3. Germline V lookup: CDR1 MGHRA, CDR2 YSYEKL. The CDR3 sequence is 15 residues long. DNA of the CDR3: TGCGCCAGCAGCCAAGGAGGGGGCTGGAACACTGAAGCTTTCTTT. This sequence encodes CASSQGGGWNTEAFF.

The rearrangement links TRBV4-2 to TRBJ2-1; 9 bases are shared with TRBD2. Germline V gives CDR1 LGHNA, CDR2 YNFKEQ. CDR3 length equals 18 residues. Losses at the gene ends were 5 bases for V and 4 bases for J; bases not matched to a gene: 15. The CDR3 nucleotides read TGTGCCAGCAGCGACGTTGACATAGCGGGGGAAGGTTACAATGAGCAGTTCTTC. As protein: CASSDVDIAGEGYNEQFF.

The chain recombines TRBV19 with TRBJ2-3; D call uncertain. Deletions cut 3 bases from V and 4 bases from J, with 17 bases between. The CDR3 loop spans 16 amino acids. Per germline, CDR1 LNHDA and CDR2 SQIVND (reference sequence). CDR3 protein: CASSMLDPIAADTQYF. Here the CDR3 DNA reads TGTGCCAGTAGTATGTTGGACCCAATCGCGGCAGATACGCAGTATTTT. Supplemented by reference TRBV19 and TRBJ2-3, the full variable domain reads DGGITQSPKYLFRKEGQNVTLSCEQNLNHDAMYWYRQDPGQGLRLIYYSQIVNDFQKGDIAEGYSVSREKKESFPLTVTSAQKNPTAFYLCASSMLDPIAADTQYFGPGTRLTVL.

The V and J genes are TRBV9 and TRBJ1-2, with D possibly being TRBD1 (5 bases). The CDR3 totals 14 residues. Trimming removed 3 bases from V and 0 bases from J, with 9 bases in between. Germline values: CDR1 SGDLS, CDR2 YYNGEE. Here the CDR3 reads CASSAGVTNYGYTF. CDR3 bases: TGTGCCAGCAGCGCGGGGGTTACTAACTATGGCTACACCTTC.

The chain links TRBV30 to TRBJ1-4, with 8 bases that match TRBD1. CDR1 and CDR2 from the germline V gene are GTSNPN and SVGIG (reference sequence). This CDR3 comprises 17 residues. DNA for the CDR3: TGTGCTTGCGGGACAGGCGAAACGACAGCAACTAATGAAAAACTGTTTTTT. It translates to CACGTGETTATNEKLFF.

This clone turned up a few times. V and J are TRBV7-9 and TRBJ1-5; D gene uncertain. The CDR3 consists of 12 residues. Germline CDR1 is SEHNR and CDR2 is FQNEAQ (reference sequence). Trimming cost V 3 bases and J 4 bases, with 4 bases left between them. The CDR3 is CASSLNNQPQHF. The CDR3 region has the DNA TGTGCCAGCAGCTTGAATAATCAGCCCCAGCATTTT.

This clone was counted only a few times. The chain couples TRBV28 to TRBJ2-2; tentative D call: TRBD1 (6 bases). Trimming shortened V by 5 bases and J by 5 bases, and 15 bases separated the two germline ends. CDR1 is MDHEN, CDR2 SYDVKM, per germline. CDR3 length: 15 amino acids. The CDR3 region has the DNA TGTGCCAGCAGTACCACAGGGTGGAGGACCGGGGAGCTGTTTTTT. It codes for CASSTTGWRTGELFF.

The chain has TRBV5-4 and TRBJ2-5; D remains ambiguous. The germline V gene encodes CDR1 SGHNT and CDR2 YYREEE (reference sequence). The CDR3 contains 13 residues. Deletions cut 1 base from V and 4 bases from J, with 8 bases between. CDR3 sequence: CASSLSPVETQYF. In nucleotides, the CDR3 is TGTGCCAGCAGCTTGAGTCCCGTAGAGACCCAGTACTTC.

The chain links TRBV4-3 to TRBJ2-3, with a tentative D call TRBD2 (6 bases). Trimming took off 1 base at V and 0 bases at J, with 8 bases between the two ends. The CDR3 sequence is 15 residues long. In germline, CDR1 is LGHNA, CDR2 YSLEER. CDR3 residues: CASSQAGVSTDTQYF. The CDR3 DNA reads as TGCGCCAGCAGCCAAGCGGGAGTTAGCACAGATACGCAGTATTTT.

The J gene is TRBJ2-1, the V gene TRBV5-1; 12 bases map to TRBD2. The trim removed 0 bases at V and 10 bases at J, leaving 26 bases unmatched. The CDR3 is made up of 22 amino acids. Germline-derived CDR1 and CDR2 are SGHRS and YFSETQ. In DNA form, the CDR3 reads TGCGCCAGCAGCTTGGACCCTAGACTAGCGGGAGAAAGGGGTTTTCCTGGGGGCGAGCAGTTCTTC. Translating it yields CASSLDPRLAGERGFPGGEQFF.

This chain connects TRBV29-1 to TRBJ2-1, with TRBD1 identical over 12 bases. The CDR3 loop spans 18 amino acids. In germline, CDR1 is SQVTM, CDR2 ANQGSEA. The V and J ends lost 5 bases and 1 base, in that order; junction bases with no gene match: 12. CDR3 sequence reads: CSVRWDRGLLHSYNEQFF. In DNA form, the CDR3 reads TGCAGCGTTCGATGGGACAGGGGGCTTCTTCATTCCTACAATGAGCAGTTCTTC.

The chain uses TRBV18 and TRBJ2-7; 12 bases are a match to TRBD1. V gave up 2 bases and J gave up 9 bases; unmatched junction bases: 5. CDR1 is KGHSH, CDR2 LQKENI, per germline. There are 14 residues in the CDR3. CDR3 region: CASSPGTGGHGQYF. The CDR3 bases are TGTGCCAGCTCACCAGGGACAGGGGGCCACGGGCAGTACTTC. Complete variable domain (other parts from reference TRBV18 and TRBJ2-7): NAGVMQNPRHLVRRRGQEARLRCSPMKGHSHVYWYRQLPEEGLKFMVYLQKENIIDESGMPKERFSAEFPKEGPSILRIQQVVRGDSAAYFCASSPGTGGHGQYFGPGTRLTVT.

This clone has only a few counts. The genes are TRBV7-9 and TRBJ2-7; 9 bases are a match to TRBD1. Germline V gene data show CDR1 as SEHNR and CDR2 as FQNEAQ (reference sequence). The CDR3 has 16 residues. The J segment lost 2 bases and the V segment lost 5 bases, leaving 10 bases of the junction unmatched. The DNA for the CDR3 is TGTGCCAGCAGCCCAATTACCGGGACAGGGACCTACGAGCAGTACTTC. Translating gives CASSPITGTGTYEQYF.

Turning to this clone: A junction end diverges from the germline sequence, so it may reflect a read error. This chain uses TRBV19 with TRBJ2-5, with TRBD2 matching 8 bases. CDR1 and CDR2 (germline): LNHDA, SQIVND (reference sequence). The CDR3 consists of 12 residues. CDR3 loop: CASSIEGLGVNF. CDR3 nucleotides: TGTGCCAGTAGTATAGAGGGACTAGGTGTGAACTTC.

This sequence joins TRBV5-1 and TRBJ2-2; D is unclear. This CDR3 is built from 13 residues. Germline V gene lookup returns CDR1 SGHRS and CDR2 YFSETQ. V lost 0 bases and J lost 7, with 7 bases in between. For the CDR3, the DNA is TGCGCCAGCAGCTTGGAAGGGAACGGGGAGCTGTTTTTT. Translation: CASSLEGNGELFF. Complete variable domain (other parts from reference TRBV5-1 and TRBJ2-2): KAGVTQTPRYLIKTRGQQVTLSCSPISGHRSVSWYQQTPGQGLQFLFEYFSETQRNKGNFPGRFSGRQFSNSRSEMNVSTLELGDSALYLCASSLEGNGELFFGEGSRLTVL.

The chain couples TRBV19 to TRBJ2-7; tentative D call: TRBD2 (6 bases). The CDR3 extends over 14 amino acids. CDR1 is LNHDA and CDR2 is SQIVND in the germline V gene (reference sequence). Trimming stripped 4 bases from V and 0 bases from J, with 10 bases between. The CDR3: CASSSRDSSYEQYF. In DNA, the CDR3 is TGTGCCAGTAGTAGCCGGGACTCCTCCTACGAGCAGTACTTC.